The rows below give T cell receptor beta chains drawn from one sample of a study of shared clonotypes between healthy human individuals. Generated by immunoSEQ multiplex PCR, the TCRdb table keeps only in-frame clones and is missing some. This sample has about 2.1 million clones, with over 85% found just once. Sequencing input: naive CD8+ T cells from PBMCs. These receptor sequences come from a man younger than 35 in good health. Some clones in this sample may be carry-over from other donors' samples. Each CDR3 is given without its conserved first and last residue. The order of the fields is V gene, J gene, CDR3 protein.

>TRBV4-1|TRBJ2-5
ASSQVFGRGETQY
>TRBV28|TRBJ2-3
ASSRTSGNEIQTLSTDTQY
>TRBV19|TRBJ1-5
ASSMIPPGSNQPQH
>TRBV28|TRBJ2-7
ASSTRQGPHFPYEQY
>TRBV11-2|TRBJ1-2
ASSLGGLNYGYT
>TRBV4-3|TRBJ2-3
ASSQGLAGGDTDTQY
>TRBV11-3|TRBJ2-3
ASSFSGTTDTQY
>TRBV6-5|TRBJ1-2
ASSYSEGGEGYT
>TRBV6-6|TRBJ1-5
ASNWGRVQPQH
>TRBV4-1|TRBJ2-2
ASSPVTANTGELF
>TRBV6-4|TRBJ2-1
ASSDPNRGAEQF
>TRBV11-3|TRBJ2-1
ASSPAGDRPHNEQF
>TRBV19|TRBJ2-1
ASSNQSSYNEQF
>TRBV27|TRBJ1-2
ASSKGAGYT
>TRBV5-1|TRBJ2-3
ASRDPGLAGTDTQY
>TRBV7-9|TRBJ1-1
ASSAPGGSRTEAF
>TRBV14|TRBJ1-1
ASSQGRNTEAF
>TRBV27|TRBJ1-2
ASSLGTGVYGYT
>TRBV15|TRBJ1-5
ATRDRGPDQPQH
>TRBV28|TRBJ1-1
ASSLWRAASTEAF
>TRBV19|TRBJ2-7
ASSSRDSMYEQY
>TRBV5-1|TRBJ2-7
ASSPRVAGGPFSFYEQY